The next 30 T cell receptor beta chains were all read from a single sample in a study of T-cell reconstitution after alpha-beta-depleted transplantation in children. The TCRbeta library incorporated unique molecular identifiers. TCRdb recomputed calls from the PCR reads with MiXCR, one row per CDR3 protein. Here the sample spans some 500,000 distinct CDR3 sequences, approximately 20% being singletons. The input for sequencing was PBMCs from the stem cell graft donor, taken from the stem cell graft. These receptors were obtained from a human donor who donated a stem cell graft to a child with acute lymphoblastic leukemia.

CDR3 residues: CASRTGGKETQYF. The CDR3 nucleotides are TGTGCCAGCAGGACAGGGGGAAAAGAGACCCAGTACTTC. V is TRBV27 and J is TRBJ2-5; 9 nucleotides line up with TRBD1. Trimming cost V 6 bases and J 3 bases; bases outside gene matches: 2. This CDR3 comprises 13 residues. From germline, CDR1 is MNHEY and CDR2 SMNVEV (reference sequence).

The rearrangement joins TRBV29-1 to TRBJ1-4, with TRBD1 identical over 12 bases. The CDR3 is made up of 15 amino acids. CDR1 is SQVTM and CDR2 is ANQGSEA in the germline V gene. Trimming cost V 4 bases and J 7 bases; bases outside gene matches: 7. CDR3 nucleotide sequence: TGCAGCGTTGCACGGGGACAGGGGGCCGGTGAAAAACTGTTTTTT. This codes for CSVARGQGAGEKLFF.

This chain connects TRBV15 to TRBJ1-5; D ambiguous. The V end was cut by 0 bases, the J end by 2 bases, with 17 bases between. This CDR3 is built from 18 residues. The germline V gene has CDR1 LNHNV and CDR2 YYDKDF (reference sequence). The CDR3 nucleotides read TGTGCCACCAGCAGAGATCTCTTCCTCCAGCCAGGCAATCAGCCCCAGCATTTT. Protein sequence: CATSRDLFLQPGNQPQHF.

The CDR3 loop reads CASRATSGEQYF. CDR3 bases: TGCGCCAGCAGGGCGACTTCGGGGGAGCAGTACTTC. The rearrangement links TRBV4-1 to TRBJ2-7; D is possibly TRBD2 (5 bases). V was clipped by 6 bases and J by 7 bases, with 13 bases between them. Germline V gene lookup returns CDR1 MGHRA and CDR2 YSYEKL. There are 12 residues in the CDR3.

The sample holds a few counts of this clonotype. The rearrangement uses TRBV5-1 and TRBJ2-1, with 9 bases matching TRBD1. Per the germline V gene, CDR1 is SGHRS and CDR2 is YFSETQ. The CDR3 contains 18 residues. Trimming took 1 base from V and 7 from J; bases not matched to a gene: 15. In DNA, the CDR3 is TGCGCCAGCAGCTTGTATGTTTTTGGACAGGGGCGGAGAAATGAGCAGTTCTTC. It is translated as CASSLYVFGQGRRNEQFF.

This clonotype was recorded once. The rearrangement links TRBV29-1 to TRBJ2-3, with D hard to call. Deletions cut 5 bases from V and 0 bases from J, with 9 bases between. This CDR3 contains 13 residues. Germline CDR1 is SQVTM and CDR2 is ANQGSEA. Written as DNA, the CDR3 is TGCAGCGTTTATAACGGGAGCACAGATACGCAGTATTTT. It translates to CSVYNGSTDTQYF.

The sample holds many counts of this clonotype. Its ends do not fully match the called genes, so a read error is possible. The genes are TRBV5-1 and TRBJ2-5; no definite D call. The CDR3 runs to 12 residues. CDR1 is SGHRS and CDR2 is YFSETQ in the germline V gene. The CDR3 DNA reads TGTGCCAGCAGCTTAGATGGAGAGACCCAGTACTTC. Its protein is CASSLDGETQYF.

This rearrangement joins TRBV5-1 to TRBJ1-1, with 7 bases that match TRBD1. This CDR3 is 14 amino acids long. Trimming removed 2 bases from V and 4 bases from J; junction bases left unmatched: 5. Germline V lookup: CDR1 SGHRS, CDR2 YFSETQ. CDR3 amino acids: CASSLLQGITEAFF. The CDR3 DNA reads as TGCGCCAGCAGCTTACTACAGGGGATCACTGAAGCTTTCTTT.

The chain recombines TRBV7-9 with TRBJ2-1; maybe TRBD1 (6 bases). Germline V gives CDR1 SEHNR, CDR2 FQNEAQ (reference sequence). There are 15 residues in the CDR3. The V end was cut by 8 bases, the J end by 6 bases, with 20 bases between. CDR3 nucleotides: TGTGCCAGCTTCTACCCCGGACAGCCTTCCAATGAGCAGTTCTTC. Translated: CASFYPGQPSNEQFF.

This chain joins TRBV6-5 and TRBJ1-2; possible D gene TRBD1, 5 bases. V was pared by 2 bases and J by 4 bases, with 8 bases between. Germline-derived CDR1 and CDR2 are MNHEY and SVGAGI. The CDR3 loop spans 13 amino acids. For the CDR3, the DNA is TGTGCCAGCAGTTACGAGGGGCCCTATGGCTACACCTTC. Translating it yields CASSYEGPYGYTF.

The chain uses TRBV5-1 and TRBJ1-2; 7 bases agree with TRBD1. V was clipped by 0 bases and J by 3 bases; unmatched bases: 5. This CDR3 has 15 amino acids. Germline V gene data show CDR1 as SGHRS and CDR2 as YFSETQ. The DNA for the CDR3 is TGCGCCAGCAGCTTGGAGGGGGCCCAGGACTATGGCTACACCTTC. Protein product: CASSLEGAQDYGYTF.

The chain is built from TRBV27 and TRBJ2-1, with D perhaps being TRBD1 or TRBD2 (5 bases each). This CDR3 has 13 residues. V was clipped by 8 bases and J by 7 bases, with 15 bases between them. Per germline, CDR1 MNHEY and CDR2 SMNVEV (reference sequence). The CDR3 DNA reads TGTGCCAGCGGGGACGGGGCCTGGAATGAGCAGTTCTTC. It encodes CASGDGAWNEQFF.

The rearrangement links TRBV18 to TRBJ2-1; D is perhaps TRBD1 or TRBD2 (5 bases each). Trimming pared 6 bases from V and 10 bases from J, leaving 16 bases between. Germline CDR1 KGHSH, CDR2 LQKENI. The length of the CDR3 is 13 residues. The CDR3 sequence: CASSPDRDQEQFF. The DNA of the CDR3 is TGTGCCAGCTCTCCCGACCGGGACCAAGAGCAGTTCTTC.

This clonotype was recorded a few times. V gene TRBV29-1 combines with J gene TRBJ2-5, with a weak D call TRBD1 (6 bases). This CDR3 has 14 residues. In germline, CDR1 is SQVTM, CDR2 ANQGSEA. Trimming took 4 bases from V and 0 from J, leaving 12 bases between them. The CDR3 reads CSVVPQGHQETQYF. DNA for the CDR3: TGCAGCGTTGTGCCCCAGGGGCACCAAGAGACCCAGTACTTC.

This clonotype was observed a few times. The chain uses TRBV6-1 and TRBJ2-4, with TRBD1 matching over 8 bases. The junction had 5 bases not matched to a gene; V was cut back by 6 bases and J by 1 base. There are 15 residues in the CDR3. CDR1 and CDR2 (germline): MNHNS, SASEGT. CDR3: CASRTGEGAKNIQYF. The CDR3, as DNA: TGTGCCAGCAGGACAGGGGAAGGGGCCAAAAACATTCAGTACTTC.

This chain joins TRBV14 and TRBJ2-1; no clear D gene. Trimming removed 3 bases at V and 0 bases at J, with 6 bases between. CDR1 SGHDN and CDR2 FVKESK come from the germline V gene. The CDR3 loop spans 14 amino acids. For the CDR3, the DNA is TGTGCCAGCAGCCACAGCAGCTCCTACAATGAGCAGTTCTTC. As protein: CASSHSSSYNEQFF. Full variable domain (outside the CDR3, taken from reference TRBV14 and TRBJ2-1): EAGVTQFPSHSVIEKGQTVTLRCDPISGHDNLYWYRRVMGKEIKFLLHFVKESKQDESGMPNNRFLAERTGGTYSTLKVQPAELEDSGVYFCASSHSSSYNEQFFGPGTRLTVL.

This clonotype was found a few times. The chain uses TRBV15 and TRBJ2-2; possible D gene TRBD2, 5 bases. V gave up 0 bases and J gave up 9 bases, with 14 bases separating them. Looked up from germline, CDR1 is LNHNV and CDR2 is YYDKDF (reference sequence). The CDR3 is 15 amino acids. CDR3 nucleotide sequence: TGTGCCACCAGCAGAGATTTGAGTAGCGAGAGGGAGCTGTTTTTT. As protein: CATSRDLSSERELFF.

The chain has TRBV5-1 and TRBJ2-7; TRBD2 matches at 8 bases. The CDR3 covers 14 residues. The V gene end was trimmed by 2 bases and the J gene end by 7 bases; junction bases not matched to a gene: 8. Germline CDR1 reads SGHRS; CDR2 reads YFSETQ. CDR3 protein: CASSFEAGVGEQYF. The CDR3, as DNA: TGCGCCAGCAGCTTTGAAGCGGGAGTCGGAGAGCAGTACTTC.

V is TRBV29-1 and J is TRBJ1-2; 7 bases are shared with TRBD1. The germline V gene has CDR1 SQVTM and CDR2 ANQGSEA. Trimming cost V 0 bases and J 4 bases; bases outside gene matches: 8. This CDR3 spans 15 amino acids. This CDR3 reads CSVEDAEGQLYGYTF. In nucleotides, the CDR3 is TGCAGCGTTGAAGATGCTGAGGGACAGCTCTATGGCTACACCTTC. Filled out from reference TRBV29-1 and TRBJ1-2, the complete variable domain reads SAVISQKPSRDICQRGTSLTIQCQVDSQVTMMFWYRQQPGQSLTLIATANQGSEATYESGFVIDKFPISRPNLTFSTLTVSNMSPEDSSIYLCSVEDAEGQLYGYTFGSGTRLTVV.

CDR3 protein: CAKEEPGVYNEQFF. The CDR3 DNA reads TGTGCCAAAGAGGAGCCGGGGGTCTACAATGAGCAGTTCTTC. The chain carries TRBV7-9 and TRBJ2-1; D possibly corresponds to TRBD2 (6 bases). This CDR3 region has 14 residues. Germline V gives CDR1 SEHNR, CDR2 FQNEAQ (reference sequence). Deletions cut 10 bases from V and 3 bases from J, with 16 bases between.

The V call is TRBV4-2, the J call TRBJ2-7; D unclear. V was trimmed by 1 base and J by 4 bases, leaving 11 bases between them. CDR3 length equals 14 residues. Germline CDR1 reads LGHNA; CDR2 reads YNFKEQ. CDR3 nucleotides: TGTGCCAGCAGCCAAGGGGGAAGGTTTTACGAGCAGTACTTC. As protein: CASSQGGRFYEQYF.

The chain is built from TRBV27 and TRBJ2-7, with TRBD2 identical over 7 bases. The CDR3 length is 15 residues. J gave up 5 bases and V 3 bases, and 10 bases lay outside the gene matches. Germline V gene data show CDR1 as MNHEY and CDR2 as SMNVEV (reference sequence). The CDR3 region is CASSFLTGGFHEQYF. The CDR3 DNA reads as TGTGCCAGCAGTTTTTTAACGGGAGGATTCCACGAGCAGTACTTC.

The genes are TRBV5-1 and TRBJ2-3, with TRBD2 identical over 10 bases. Germline CDR1 is SGHRS and CDR2 is YFSETQ. This CDR3 spans 17 amino acids. The J segment lost 5 bases and the V segment lost 0 bases, leaving 9 bases of the junction unmatched. The CDR3 nucleotides read TGCGCCAGCAGCTTGGTTTCTAGCGGGAGAGGCATAGATACGCAGTATTTT. Translating gives CASSLVSSGRGIDTQYF.

In its sample, this clonotype was seen a few times. This rearrangement joins TRBV5-1 to TRBJ1-6; D is unclear. The CDR3 is made up of 15 amino acids. Germline V gene sequence: CDR1 SGHRS, CDR2 YFSETQ. Trimming shortened V by 0 bases and J by 3 bases, and 7 bases separated the two germline ends. DNA of the CDR3: TGCGCCAGCAGCTTGGGTTCAGTCTATAATTCACCCCTCCACTTT. Encoded protein: CASSLGSVYNSPLHF.

J is TRBJ2-1 and V is TRBV6-5; 9 bases are shared with TRBD2. Germline loops: CDR1 MNHEY, CDR2 SVGAGI. Losses at the gene ends were 7 bases for V and 10 bases for J; bases not matched to a gene: 17. This CDR3 has 16 amino acids. CDR3 in DNA: TGTGCCAGCAATTCACCTACTAGCGGGTTGCCTATGGAGCAGTTCTTC. As protein: CASNSPTSGLPMEQFF.

The CDR3 spells CASSLGAGGNTIYF. The CDR3 coding sequence is TGCGCCAGCAGCTTGGGGGCAGGTGGAAACACCATATATTTT. The chain joins TRBV5-1 to TRBJ1-3; D ambiguous. This CDR3 has 14 amino acids. V lost 0 bases and J 3 bases, leaving 7 bases between the germline ends. Germline assignment: CDR1 SGHRS and CDR2 YFSETQ.

At least ten counts were recorded for this clonotype. The chain is built from TRBV27 and TRBJ2-7, with TRBD2 matching 9 bases. The V and J ends lost 3 bases and 1 base, in that order; junction bases with no gene match: 1. Germline V CDR1 and CDR2: MNHEY, SMNVEV (reference sequence). The CDR3 contains 14 residues. CDR3 in amino acids: CASSFAGGSYEQYF. CDR3 sequence (DNA): TGTGCCAGCAGTTTTGCGGGAGGGTCCTACGAGCAGTACTTC.

The chain has TRBV27 and TRBJ2-7, with a weak D call TRBD2 (6 bases). The CDR3 runs to 13 residues. Trimming cost V 2 bases and J 7 bases, with 12 bases left between them. Germline lookup yields CDR1 MNHEY and CDR2 SMNVEV (reference sequence). The CDR3 DNA reads as TGTGCCAGCAGTTTAGTAGGCGGGATAGAGCAGTACTTC. Protein product: CASSLVGGIEQYF.

This clonotype came up many times. The chain is built from TRBV5-1 and TRBJ2-1; 7 nucleotides match TRBD2. The J segment lost 4 bases and the V segment lost 0 bases, leaving 7 bases of the junction unmatched. In germline, CDR1 is SGHRS, CDR2 YFSETQ. The CDR3 has 16 amino acids. The CDR3 sequence: CASSLVSSGTYNEQFF. In nucleotides, the CDR3 is TGCGCCAGCAGCTTGGTATCTAGCGGAACTTACAATGAGCAGTTCTTC.

This chain links TRBV12-3 or TRBV12-4 with TRBJ2-7; maybe TRBD2 (6 bases). The CDR3 is made up of 16 amino acids. The V end was cut by 7 bases, the J end by 5 bases, with 24 bases between. The CDR3 nucleotides read TGTGCCAGCACTGAGGACGGGGGTAAGAGGGCCAACGAGCAGTACTTC. Translated, it gives CASTEDGGKRANEQYF.